These 28 T cell receptor beta chains originate from one sample sequenced in a study of blood T cell repertoires in COVID-19. Profiled with immunoSEQ multiplex PCR; TCRdb holds only in-frame clones, not every one. The data hold about 67,000 clones, with about nine tenths observed a single time. The sequencing input was peripheral blood. All receptors derive from a man in his fifties with active COVID-19.

The rearrangement uses TRBV28 and TRBJ1-5; 7 bases fit TRBD1. Germline V gene sequence: CDR1 MDHEN, CDR2 SYDVKM. V gave up 4 bases and J gave up 6 bases; unmatched junction bases: 3. There are 13 residues in the CDR3. The CDR3 loop is CASSSQGSQPQHF. Written as DNA, the CDR3 is TGTGCCAGCAGTTCACAGGGGTCTCAGCCCCAGCATTTT.

In its sample, this clone was seen many times. The V gene is TRBV4-3, the J gene TRBJ2-7; 11 bases map to TRBD2. V was clipped by 0 bases and J by 3 bases; unmatched bases: 4. CDR3 length equals 16 residues. The V gene's germline CDR1 is LGHNA and CDR2 YSLEER. In nucleotides, the CDR3 is TGCGCCAGCAGCCAAGATGTGACTAGCGGGATCTACGAGCAGTACTTC. Translated, it gives CASSQDVTSGIYEQYF.

The rearrangement uses TRBV5-1 and TRBJ2-7; 7 bases agree with TRBD2. The CDR3 covers 14 residues. Germline V lookup: CDR1 SGHRS, CDR2 YFSETQ. The V segment lost 6 bases and the J segment 4 bases; nucleotides outside the gene matches: 10. The CDR3 protein is CASTDLVGGYEQYF. The CDR3 coding sequence is TGCGCCAGCACTGATCTAGTGGGAGGGTACGAGCAGTACTTC.

This clone was seen only once. The chain couples TRBV29-1 to TRBJ2-5; TRBD2 matches 14 bases. The CDR3 runs 16 residues. Looked up from germline, CDR1 is SQVTM and CDR2 is ANQGSEA. V was clipped by 5 bases and J by 3 bases; unmatched bases: 8. The CDR3 DNA reads TGCAGCGTTTCCTATCCGGGACTAGCGGGAGAAGAGACCCAGTACTTC. This encodes CSVSYPGLAGEETQYF.

J is TRBJ2-6 and V is TRBV6-1, with D possibly TRBD1 on 6 matching bases. CDR1 MNHNS and CDR2 SASEGT come from the germline V gene. Trimming shortened V by 5 bases and J by 2 bases, and 10 bases separated the two germline ends. The CDR3 is made up of 15 amino acids. In DNA, the CDR3 is TGTGCCAGCAGTAGCGAGGGGGCTGGGGCCAACGTCCTGACTTTC. Residues: CASSSEGAGANVLTF.

The gene calls are TRBV4-3 and TRBJ1-2, with a possible D match to TRBD1 (5 bases). CDR3 size: 15 residues. Trimming took 0 bases from V and 4 from J, leaving 12 bases between them. The germline V gene encodes CDR1 LGHNA and CDR2 YSLEER. DNA for the CDR3: TGCGCCAGCAGCCAAGAGGAGGGGACGATCTATGGCTACACCTTC. It encodes CASSQEEGTIYGYTF.

The chain carries TRBV6-2 or TRBV6-3 and TRBJ2-3; TRBD1 matches 7 bases. Germline V gives CDR1 MNHEY, CDR2 SVGEGT. V shed 4 bases and J 3 bases; nucleotides not matched to a gene: 7. This CDR3 comprises 15 residues. CDR3 amino acids: CASSLTGTRTDTQYF. CDR3 nucleotides: TGTGCCAGCAGTTTGACAGGGACGCGAACAGATACGCAGTATTTT.

The gene calls are TRBV6-2 or TRBV6-3 and TRBJ1-5, with TRBD1 matching over 7 bases. Germline V CDR1 and CDR2: MNHEY, SVGEGT. The V segment lost 3 bases and the J segment 0 bases; nucleotides outside the gene matches: 5. This CDR3 has 16 amino acids. The CDR3 DNA sequence: TGTGCCAGCAGTTATCGGGACAGACCTAGCAATCAGCCCCAGCATTTT. Residues: CASSYRDRPSNQPQHF.

The genes are TRBV7-8 and TRBJ1-2; 8 nucleotides match TRBD1. The CDR3 totals 15 residues. From germline, CDR1 is SGHVS and CDR2 FQNEAQ. J was trimmed by 5 bases and V by 1 base; bases with no gene match: 6. For the CDR3, the DNA is TGTGCCAGCAGCTTAGTCGGACAGGGCCTTTATGGCTACACCTTC. Residues: CASSLVGQGLYGYTF.

The chain employs TRBV5-1 and TRBJ1-4; 10 bases agree with TRBD1. Germline V gives CDR1 SGHRS, CDR2 YFSETQ. The length of the CDR3 is 16 residues. Unmatched junction bases numbered 7, after V lost 2 bases and J lost 6 bases. DNA for the CDR3: TGCGCCAGCAGCTTCGGGACAGGGGTACGGGATGAAAAACTGTTTTTT. Protein product: CASSFGTGVRDEKLFF.

This rearrangement joins TRBV5-1 to TRBJ2-5; 9 bases line up with TRBD1. Looked up from germline, CDR1 is SGHRS and CDR2 is YFSETQ. Unmatched junction bases numbered 5, after V lost 0 bases and J lost 2 bases. This CDR3 has 16 residues. The CDR3 coding sequence is TGCGCCAGCAGCTTGGCCGGGACAGGGCCTCAAGAGACCCAGTACTTC. Its protein product is CASSLAGTGPQETQYF.

For the CDR3, the DNA is TGTGCCAGCAGCGTAGGTAGCGCTCAGACCGAGCAGGATTGCACCTTC. Translated: CASSVGSAQTEQDCTF. The chain employs TRBV9 and TRBJ1-2; D is uncertain. Trimming cost V 0 bases and J 13 bases, with 25 bases left between them. Germline V gives CDR1 SGDLS, CDR2 YYNGEE. The CDR3 is 16 residues long.

J is TRBJ2-7 and V is TRBV4-2; 10 nucleotides align to TRBD1. The CDR3 loop spans 15 amino acids. Per germline, CDR1 LGHNA and CDR2 YNFKEQ. Trimming cost V 1 base and J 4 bases; bases outside gene matches: 4. The CDR3 nucleotides read TGTGCCAGCAGCCAAGTGGGACAGGGGTCTTACGAGCAGTACTTC. Amino acid sequence: CASSQVGQGSYEQYF.

The J gene is TRBJ1-4, the V gene TRBV4-1; 9 nucleotides agree with TRBD1. Looked up from germline, CDR1 is MGHRA and CDR2 is YSYEKL. This CDR3 is built from 16 residues. V was clipped by 3 bases and J by 0 bases; unmatched bases: 2. CDR3 in DNA: TGCGCCAGCAGCCAGGGACAGGGCCCAACTAATGAAAAACTGTTTTTT. Protein sequence: CASSQGQGPTNEKLFF.

This sequence joins TRBV20-1 and TRBJ2-5, with 11 bases identical to TRBD2. The germline V gene has CDR1 DFQATT and CDR2 SNEGSKA (reference sequence). V shed 3 bases and J 7 bases; nucleotides not matched to a gene: 10. This CDR3 has 15 residues. This CDR3 reads CSASLGLAVASTQYF. In DNA, the CDR3 is TGCAGTGCTAGTTTGGGACTAGCGGTTGCGTCGACCCAGTACTTC.

J is TRBJ1-1 and V is TRBV7-8; D gene unclear. V dropped 6 bases and J dropped 0 bases, with 11 bases sitting between them. The CDR3 has 14 residues. From germline, CDR1 is SGHVS and CDR2 FQNEAQ. DNA for the CDR3: TGTGCCAGCAGAACCGGGCGGGTGAACACTGAAGCTTTCTTT. Its translation is CASRTGRVNTEAFF.

The chain has TRBV14 and TRBJ1-1; D may be TRBD1 (5 bases). V lost 0 bases to trimming and J lost 5 bases, with 13 bases between them. The germline gives CDR1 SGHDN, CDR2 FVKESK. This CDR3 has 15 amino acids. The DNA for the CDR3 is TGTGCCAGCAGCCAAGAGCGGGGGGAAAAAACTGAAGCTTTCTTT. Its translation is CASSQERGEKTEAFF.

The chain carries TRBV7-9 and TRBJ1-5; D may be TRBD1 (5 bases). The CDR3 runs to 17 residues. V shed 4 bases and J shed 1 base, with 17 bases lying between them. Germline V gene sequence: CDR1 SEHNR, CDR2 FQNEAQ (reference sequence). The CDR3 spells CASSSTRQSGSNQPQHF. For the CDR3, the DNA is TGTGCCAGCAGCTCAACCCGACAGTCCGGGAGCAATCAGCCCCAGCATTTT.

The J gene is TRBJ2-1, the V gene TRBV19; 7 bases are a match to TRBD1. V lost 9 bases, J lost 3 bases, and 5 bases stayed unmatched. Germline V gene sequence: CDR1 LNHDA, CDR2 SQIVND (reference sequence). The CDR3 sequence is 13 residues long. The CDR3 region is CASRDSHYNEQFF. The CDR3 DNA sequence: TGTGCCAGCCGGGACAGCCACTACAATGAGCAGTTCTTC.

V gene TRBV28 combines with J gene TRBJ1-1, with D possibly TRBD1 on 6 matching bases. The germline V gene encodes CDR1 MDHEN and CDR2 SYDVKM. Trimming shortened V by 2 bases and J by 10 bases, and 11 bases separated the two germline ends. This CDR3 region has 12 residues. Here the CDR3 reads CASSLTRGGAFF. CDR3 nucleotides: TGTGCCAGCAGTTTAACGAGGGGGGGAGCTTTCTTT.

The chain employs TRBV7-9 and TRBJ2-3; no clear D. The CDR3 covers 14 residues. The germline gives CDR1 SEHNR, CDR2 FQNEAQ (reference sequence). Trimming removed 5 bases at V and 3 bases at J, with 12 bases between. CDR3 nucleotide sequence: TGTGCCAGCAGCCCCCTATCGGAGACAGATACGCAGTATTTT. This sequence encodes CASSPLSETDTQYF.

The genes are TRBV19 and TRBJ2-1; D is uncertain. The CDR3 is 15 amino acids. V shed 2 bases and J shed 2 bases, with 10 bases lying between them. Per germline, CDR1 LNHDA and CDR2 SQIVND (reference sequence). CDR3 DNA: TGTGCCAGTAGTATAATACATCCCCCCTACAATGAGCAGTTCTTC. It yields the protein CASSIIHPPYNEQFF. Drawing the rest from reference TRBV19 and TRBJ2-1, the complete variable domain is DGGITQSPKYLFRKEGQNVTLSCEQNLNHDAMYWYRQDPGQGLRLIYYSQIVNDFQKGDIAEGYSVSREKKESFPLTVTSAQKNPTAFYLCASSIIHPPYNEQFFGPGTRLTVL.

DNA of the CDR3: TGTGCCAGCAGCTTGCGTCCCTCTGGAAACACCATATATTTT. Its protein product is CASSLRPSGNTIYF. The V and J genes are TRBV5-6 and TRBJ1-3, with unresolved D. Trimming removed 1 base from V and 0 bases from J, with 5 bases in between. Germline V CDR1 and CDR2: SGHDT, YYEEEE. The CDR3 loop spans 14 amino acids.

The rearrangement uses TRBV28 and TRBJ2-7, with D possibly being TRBD1 (6 bases). CDR1 MDHEN and CDR2 SYDVKM come from the germline V gene. The CDR3 runs to 16 residues. The V gene lost 5 bases and the J gene lost 2 bases, with 19 bases spanning the gap. The CDR3 nucleotides read TGTGCCAGCAGTCCCATCAAGGGACAAGACACCTACGAGCAGTACTTC. As protein: CASSPIKGQDTYEQYF.

This chain links TRBV19 with TRBJ2-3, with no clear D. The germline gives CDR1 LNHDA, CDR2 SQIVND (reference sequence). V dropped 4 bases and J dropped 0 bases, with 11 bases sitting between them. CDR3 size: 15 residues. CDR3: CASSTTPPSTDTQYF. CDR3 coding DNA: TGTGCCAGTAGTACGACACCTCCTAGCACAGATACGCAGTATTTT.

The chain links TRBV6-5 to TRBJ1-2, with TRBD1 matching 8 bases. Germline lookup yields CDR1 MNHEY and CDR2 SVGAGI. CDR3 length: 14 amino acids. Trimming cost V 5 bases and J 8 bases; bases outside gene matches: 10. The CDR3, as DNA: TGTGCCAGCAGTCGGACAGGGAGTAGAGAGGGCTACACCTTC. As protein: CASSRTGSREGYTF.

The chain carries TRBV24-1 and TRBJ2-2; D is ambiguous. Trimming shortened V by 6 bases and J by 6 bases, and 4 bases separated the two germline ends. The CDR3 spans 11 residues. Germline V gene lookup returns CDR1 KGHDR and CDR2 SFDVKD. In nucleotides, the CDR3 is TGTGCCACCAGTAGCCCCGGGGAGCTGTTTTTT. Its protein product is CATSSPGELFF.

Only one count was recorded for this clone. The chain couples TRBV5-1 to TRBJ1-5; perhaps TRBD1 as D (5 bases). This CDR3 contains 14 residues. The V gene lost 4 bases and the J gene lost 7 bases, with 15 bases spanning the gap. Looked up from germline, CDR1 is SGHRS and CDR2 is YFSETQ. Here the CDR3 reads CASSPGLQDQPQHF. In DNA, the CDR3 is TGCGCCAGCAGCCCGGGACTCCAGGACCAGCCCCAGCATTTT.